The 21 T cell receptor beta chains listed next were all sequenced from one sample in a study of T cells in Graves' hyperthyroidism and ophthalmopathy. Amplification targeted TCR beta CDR3 regions from RNA transcripts. Primed by the HTBI set, a first-round RT-PCR was run on the TCR CDR3. TCRdb reprocessed the multiplex PCR reads with MiXCR, giving one entry per CDR3 protein. The sample lists hundreds of thousands of distinct CDR3 sequences; around 21% were seen once. Sequencing input: blood. The source is a man aged 30 to 39 with Graves' ophthalmopathy.

This chain connects TRBV4-2 to TRBJ2-1; 7 bases are a match to TRBD2. CDR3 size: 16 residues. Germline CDR1 LGHNA, CDR2 YNFKEQ. The V gene end was trimmed by 4 bases and the J gene end by 1 base; junction bases not matched to a gene: 7. CDR3 bases: TGTGCCAGCAGCCTAGATGGGAGGGCGTCCTACAATGAGCAGTTCTTC. This codes for CASSLDGRASYNEQFF.

The J gene is TRBJ1-1, the V gene TRBV13; D is undetermined. Germline V lookup: CDR1 PRHDT, CDR2 FYEKMQ (reference sequence). The CDR3 has 14 residues. The V gene lost 5 bases and the J gene lost 3 bases, with 13 bases spanning the gap. The CDR3 sequence: CASSLPFPDTEAFF. The CDR3 DNA sequence: TGTGCCAGCAGCCTACCTTTTCCGGACACTGAAGCTTTCTTT. Drawing the rest from reference TRBV13 and TRBJ1-1, the complete variable domain is AAGVIQSPRHLIKEKRETATLKCYPIPRHDTVYWYQQGPGQDPQFLISFYEKMQSDKGSIPDRFSAQQFSDYHSELNMSSLELGDSALYFCASSLPFPDTEAFFGQGTRLTVV.

This clonotype was recorded a few times. This chain connects TRBV19 to TRBJ2-7, with a possible D match to TRBD2 (5 bases). This CDR3 comprises 13 residues. The V and J ends lost 3 bases and 3 bases respectively, with 9 bases between them. Germline values: CDR1 LNHDA, CDR2 SQIVND (reference sequence). Here the CDR3 DNA reads TGTGCCAGTAGTATTGGAGGTAACTACGAGCAGTACTTC. This translates into CASSIGGNYEQYF.

This clonotype has ten or more counts. V usage is TRBV6-1 and J usage is TRBJ2-7; 13 bases fit TRBD2. There are 15 residues in the CDR3. Germline V gives CDR1 MNHNS, CDR2 SASEGT. With 4 bases clipped from V and 6 bases from J, the junction kept 6 bases outside the gene matches. In DNA form, the CDR3 reads TGTGCCAGCAGTGGGGGACTAGCGGGAAGGCGCGAGCAGTACTTC. Its translation is CASSGGLAGRREQYF.

This clonotype was found many times. V is TRBV7-2 and J is TRBJ2-3, with D unclear. Germline CDR1 and CDR2: SGHTA and FQGNSA. V shed 8 bases and J shed 6 bases, with 12 bases lying between them. The CDR3 spans 12 residues. The CDR3 loop reads CASAQKLDTQYF. CDR3 sequence (DNA): TGTGCCAGCGCACAGAAGCTGGATACGCAGTATTTT.

This clonotype was seen a handful of times. The V and J genes are TRBV5-4 and TRBJ2-7, with D tentatively TRBD1 (6 bases). Germline-derived CDR1 and CDR2 are SGHNT and YYREEE (reference sequence). This CDR3 is 15 amino acids long. The germline V and J ends were trimmed by 0 bases and 3 bases, with 13 bases remaining between them. The CDR3 loop is CASSLAHKGDYEQYF. Here the CDR3 DNA reads TGTGCCAGCAGCTTGGCTCACAAGGGGGACTACGAGCAGTACTTC. Filled out from reference TRBV5-4 and TRBJ2-7, the complete variable domain reads ETGVTQSPTHLIKTRGQQVTLRCSSQSGHNTVSWYQQALGQGPQFIFQYYREEENGRGNFPPRFSGLQFPNYSSELNVNALELDDSALYLCASSLAHKGDYEQYFGPGTRLTVT.

This clonotype was seen more than once but under ten times. This chain links TRBV28 with TRBJ1-5; D gene ambiguous. The germline V gene encodes CDR1 MDHEN and CDR2 SYDVKM. Trimming removed 5 bases at V and 4 bases at J, with 12 bases between. The CDR3 runs to 14 residues. In DNA form, the CDR3 reads TGTGCCAGCAGTCTTGGGCAGACTAATCAGCCCCAGCATTTT. Translated: CASSLGQTNQPQHF. Supplemented by reference TRBV28 and TRBJ1-5, the full variable domain reads DVKVTQSSRYLVKRTGEKVFLECVQDMDHENMFWYRQDPGLGLRLIYFSYDVKMKEKGDIPEGYSVSREKKERFSLILESASTNQTSMYLCASSLGQTNQPQHFGDGTRLSIL.

This clonotype has more than one count but fewer than ten. The chain couples TRBV30 to TRBJ2-7, with 7 bases that match TRBD1. The V gene's germline CDR1 is GTSNPN and CDR2 SVGIG (reference sequence). Trimming cost V 1 base and J 3 bases; bases outside gene matches: 6. This CDR3 has 14 residues. CDR3 region: CAWSGGDSLYEQYF. The CDR3 region has the DNA TGTGCCTGGAGTGGAGGGGACAGCCTCTACGAGCAGTACTTC.

The table lists this clonotype with many counts. The chain is built from TRBV18 and TRBJ1-3; 7 positions match TRBD1. CDR3 length: 15 residues. Germline V gene data show CDR1 as KGHSH and CDR2 as LQKENI. V shed 5 bases and J 0 bases; nucleotides not matched to a gene: 4. The CDR3 bases are TGTGCCAGCTCAGAGGGACAGATCTCTGGAAACACCATATATTTT. Translating gives CASSEGQISGNTIYF.

In this sample, this clonotype turned up many times. The chain uses TRBV20-1 and TRBJ2-7; 15 nucleotides match TRBD2. The CDR3 consists of 16 residues. After removal of 1 base from V and 2 bases from J, the junction contained 3 bases not matched to a gene. Germline CDR1 DFQATT, CDR2 SNEGSKA (reference sequence). CDR3 sequence reads: CSARGRTSGRAYEQYF. CDR3 DNA: TGCAGTGCTAGAGGTCGGACTAGCGGGAGGGCCTACGAGCAGTACTTC.

This clonotype was counted at least ten times. The rearrangement links TRBV11-2 to TRBJ2-4; D possibly corresponds to TRBD1 (6 bases). V was cut by 5 bases and J by 13 bases, with 12 bases left in between. Per germline, CDR1 SGHAT and CDR2 FQNNGV. The CDR3 is made up of 11 amino acids. The DNA for the CDR3 is TGTGCCAGCAGCCCTGGGGGACAACAGTACTTC. Residues: CASSPGGQQYF.

This clonotype came up a few times. The chain joins TRBV6-6 to TRBJ2-3, with D hard to call. The CDR3 has 15 amino acids. V lost 0 bases and J 2 bases, leaving 9 bases between the germline ends. Germline-derived CDR1 and CDR2 are MNHNY and SVGAGI (reference sequence). The CDR3 region is CASSYSEQTTDTQYF. For the CDR3, the DNA is TGTGCCAGCAGTTACTCAGAGCAGACCACAGATACGCAGTATTTT.

At least ten counts were recorded for this clonotype. This chain links TRBV20-1 with TRBJ2-1; perhaps D is TRBD1 or TRBD2 (5 bases each). The germline V gene has CDR1 DFQATT and CDR2 SNEGSKA (reference sequence). V shed 5 bases and J shed 2 bases, with 13 bases lying between them. This CDR3 spans 14 amino acids. In nucleotides, the CDR3 is TGCAGTGCTCCGACACCGGGACCCTACAATGAGCAGTTCTTC. It codes for CSAPTPGPYNEQFF.

This clonotype came up a few times. The chain has TRBV19 and TRBJ1-1, with D maybe TRBD1 (6 bases). The V gene's germline CDR1 is LNHDA and CDR2 SQIVND (reference sequence). The V end lost 4 bases, the J end lost 1 base, and 10 bases lay between the germline ends. The CDR3 has 14 amino acids. The CDR3 loop reads CASSRGTRNTEAFF. As DNA, the CDR3 is TGTGCCAGTAGTAGGGGGACAAGGAACACTGAAGCTTTCTTT.

This clonotype was detected many times. The V and J genes are TRBV6-1 and TRBJ2-3; TRBD1 or TRBD2 may be the D gene (5 bases each). Trimming left V 6 bases short and J 9 bases short, with 13 bases between. This CDR3 spans 12 amino acids. Per the germline V gene, CDR1 is MNHNS and CDR2 is SASEGT. The CDR3 DNA follows: TGTGCCAGCAGGAGGGGCGAGGGGACGCAGTATTTT. Amino acids: CASRRGEGTQYF.

The table lists this clonotype with a few counts. The chain employs TRBV24-1 and TRBJ2-1; a weak D match, TRBD1 (6 bases). CDR1 is KGHDR, CDR2 SFDVKD, per germline. V was pared by 0 bases and J by 7 bases, with 15 bases between. This CDR3 region has 16 residues. For the CDR3, the DNA is TGTGCCACCAGTGATTTGGCAGGGGCCCAAGGGAATGAGCAGTTCTTC. This codes for CATSDLAGAQGNEQFF.

This clonotype was detected a few times. The rearrangement joins TRBV6-1 to TRBJ2-2; 8 bases fit TRBD2. The germline CDR1 and CDR2 sequences are MNHNS and SASEGT. V dropped 7 bases and J dropped 1; count of bases not matched to a gene: 2. The CDR3 sequence is 14 residues long. CDR3 loop: CASTLAGNTGELFF. The CDR3 bases are TGTGCCAGCACCCTAGCGGGGAACACCGGGGAGCTGTTTTTT.

The sample holds a few counts of this clonotype. The J gene is TRBJ2-2, the V gene TRBV27, with 7 positions matching TRBD2. Per the germline V gene, CDR1 is MNHEY and CDR2 is SMNVEV (reference sequence). This CDR3 has 16 amino acids. V lost 6 bases to trimming and J lost 5 bases; unmatched junction nucleotides: 12. The CDR3 bases are TGTGCCAGCAGCCTTGGGGAGGGGATCAGGACCGGGGAGCTGTTTTTT. Its translation is CASSLGEGIRTGELFF.

This clonotype was recorded at least ten times. The rearrangement joins TRBV6-1 to TRBJ2-2; D unclear. V was shortened by 1 base and J by 5 bases, with 8 bases between the two germline ends. The CDR3 covers 14 residues. Germline CDR1 reads MNHNS; CDR2 reads SASEGT. The CDR3 spells CASSEVLVTGELFF. CDR3 DNA sequence: TGTGCCAGCAGTGAAGTCCTAGTGACCGGGGAGCTGTTTTTT.

This chain connects TRBV6-2 or TRBV6-3 to TRBJ1-2; 12 nucleotides match TRBD1. The CDR3 runs to 14 residues. CDR1 and CDR2 from the germline V gene are MNHEY and SVGEGT. V was pared by 7 bases and J by 6 bases, with 6 bases of the junction left unmatched. The CDR3 protein is CASTSGTGGNGYTF. CDR3 sequence (DNA): TGTGCCAGCACCTCCGGGACAGGGGGCAATGGCTACACCTTC.

In DNA form, the CDR3 reads TGCAGCGTTGAAGCAGTCGACTCCTACAATGAGCAGTTCTTC. It specifies CSVEAVDSYNEQFF. This rearrangement joins TRBV29-1 to TRBJ2-1, with D unresolved. CDR1 is SQVTM and CDR2 is ANQGSEA in the germline V gene. This CDR3 has 14 residues. Between the trimmed V and J ends, which lost 1 base and 0 bases, there was a span of 7 bases.